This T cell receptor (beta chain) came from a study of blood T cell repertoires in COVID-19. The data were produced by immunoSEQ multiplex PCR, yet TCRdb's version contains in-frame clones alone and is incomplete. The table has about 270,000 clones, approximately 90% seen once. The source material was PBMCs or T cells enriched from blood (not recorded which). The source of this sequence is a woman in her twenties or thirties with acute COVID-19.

The CDR3 loop is CASSVSGRGSDEQFF. The CDR3 nucleotides read TGTGCCAGCAGCGTTAGCGGGAGGGGTTCGGATGAGCAGTTCTTC. J is TRBJ2-1 and V is TRBV9, with 11 bases fitting TRBD2. There are 15 residues in the CDR3. With 2 bases clipped from V and 8 bases from J, the junction kept 6 bases outside the gene matches. In germline, CDR1 is SGDLS, CDR2 YYNGEE.